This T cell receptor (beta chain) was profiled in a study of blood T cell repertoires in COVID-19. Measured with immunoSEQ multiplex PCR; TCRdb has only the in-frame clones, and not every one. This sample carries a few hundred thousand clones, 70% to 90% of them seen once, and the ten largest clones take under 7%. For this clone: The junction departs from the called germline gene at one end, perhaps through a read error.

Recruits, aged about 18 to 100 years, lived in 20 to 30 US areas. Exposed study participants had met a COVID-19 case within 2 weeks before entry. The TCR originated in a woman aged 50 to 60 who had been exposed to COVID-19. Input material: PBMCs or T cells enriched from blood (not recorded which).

In DNA, the CDR3 is TGTGCCAGCGGACCATCGACAGGGAATGGAAAACTGTTTTTT. It codes for CASGPSTGNGKLFF. The chain joins TRBV6-5 to TRBJ1-4; the match to TRBD1 covers 7 bases. The CDR3 contains 14 residues. Germline V CDR1 and CDR2: MNHEY, SVGAGI.